Following are 13 T cell receptor beta chains from one sample sequenced in a study of blood T cell repertoires in COVID-19. TCRdb's table, derived via immunoSEQ multiplex PCR, lists solely in-frame clones and lacks some. The sample has over 130,000 clones; approximately 87% are singletons. Sequencing used PBMCs or T cells enriched from blood (not recorded which). These receptor sequences come from a man in his forties or fifties in a cohort exposed to, infected with or recovered from COVID-19 (not recorded which).

The V gene is TRBV3-1 (or the pseudogene TRBV3-2), the J gene TRBJ1-4; D unclear. The CDR3 is made up of 13 amino acids. Germline V lookup: CDR1 LGHDT, CDR2 YNNKEL (reference sequence). V dropped 8 bases and J dropped 5 bases, with 12 bases sitting between them. The CDR3, as DNA: TGTGCCAGCGCCCGGGTCTTGAATGAAAAACTGTTTTTT. Encoded protein: CASARVLNEKLFF.

This clone was counted only a few times. The chain couples TRBV19 to TRBJ2-2; no definite D call. Germline assignment: CDR1 LNHDA and CDR2 SQIVND (reference sequence). This CDR3 has 12 amino acids. V was shortened by 6 bases and J by 1 base, with 3 bases between the two germline ends. CDR3 nucleotide sequence: TGTGCCAGTAGCAGGAACACCGGGGAGCTGTTTTTT. Its translation: CASSRNTGELFF.

CDR3 nucleotides: TGCGCCAGCAGCCAAGATCTGGGCAGGGGGCAGAGTCAGCCCCAGCATTTT. It specifies CASSQDLGRGQSQPQHF. V gene TRBV4-1 combines with J gene TRBJ1-5; the match to TRBD1 covers 8 bases. Per germline, CDR1 MGHRA and CDR2 YSYEKL. After removal of 0 bases from V and 6 bases from J, the junction contained 10 bases not matched to a gene. The length of the CDR3 is 17 residues.

The chain combines TRBV6-6 with TRBJ2-5; 11 bases map to TRBD2. CDR1 and CDR2 from the germline V gene are MNHNY and SVGAGI (reference sequence). The CDR3 contains 15 residues. J gave up 4 bases and V 6 bases, and 7 bases lay outside the gene matches. The CDR3 loop reads CASSSTSGVIETQYF. The CDR3 nucleotides read TGTGCCAGCAGCTCGACTAGCGGGGTCATAGAGACCCAGTACTTC.

This chain connects TRBV7-9 to TRBJ1-6, with D possibly matching TRBD1 (5 bases). V was pared by 5 bases and J by 7 bases, with 9 bases between. CDR3 length: 13 residues. Looked up from germline, CDR1 is SEHNR and CDR2 is FQNEAQ (reference sequence). The CDR3 sequence is CASSVGQNSPLHF. CDR3 coding DNA: TGTGCCAGCAGCGTCGGACAAAATTCACCCCTCCACTTT. Combining the CDR3 with reference TRBV7-9 and TRBJ1-6 gives the whole variable domain DTGVSQNPRHKITKRGQNVTFRCDPISEHNRLYWYRQTLGQGPEFLTYFQNEAQLEKSRLLSDRFSAERPKGSFSTLEIQRTEQGDSAMYLCASSVGQNSPLHFGNGTRLTVT.

The V and J genes are TRBV4-3 and TRBJ2-2, with TRBD2 as a possible D gene (7 bases). CDR3 length: 16 amino acids. Trimming cost V 0 bases and J 5 bases, with 13 bases left between them. Germline V gene sequence: CDR1 LGHNA, CDR2 YSLEER. The CDR3 sequence: CASSQDRGARTGELFF. DNA of the CDR3: TGCGCCAGCAGCCAAGATCGGGGGGCTCGAACCGGGGAGCTGTTTTTT.

In its sample, this clone was seen a few times. V usage is TRBV24-1 and J usage is TRBJ2-3; 7 bases align to TRBD1. From germline, CDR1 is KGHDR and CDR2 SFDVKD. CDR3 length equals 13 residues. V was pared by 4 bases and J by 4 bases, with 1 base of the junction left unmatched. The CDR3, as DNA: TGTGCCACCAGTGACACAGGGGCAGATACGCAGTATTTT. Its protein product is CATSDTGADTQYF.

This sequence joins TRBV2 and TRBJ1-6, with D unclear. CDR3 length equals 15 residues. Germline V gene lookup returns CDR1 SNHLY and CDR2 FYNNEI. V gave up 5 bases and J gave up 0 bases, with 8 bases separating them. The CDR3 region is CASSYSSSYNSPLHF. In DNA form, the CDR3 reads TGTGCCAGCAGTTACAGCAGCTCCTATAATTCACCCCTCCACTTT.

The chain uses TRBV5-1 and TRBJ2-7, with D perhaps matching TRBD2 (5 bases). V lost 3 bases and J 4 bases, leaving 11 bases between the germline ends. Germline CDR1 and CDR2: SGHRS and YFSETQ. CDR3 size: 13 residues. This chain's CDR3 is CASSSGLQYEQYF. In DNA form, the CDR3 reads TGCGCCAGCAGCTCAGGACTGCAGTACGAGCAGTACTTC.

This chain uses TRBV29-1 with TRBJ2-1, with 8 bases identical to TRBD2. This CDR3 has 15 amino acids. V was clipped by 6 bases and J by 6 bases; unmatched bases: 13. The V gene's germline CDR1 is SQVTM and CDR2 ANQGSEA. Here the CDR3 DNA reads TGCAGCGTGGAGGGGACCGGGACTAGAGTCAATGAGCAGTTCTTC. Translating gives CSVEGTGTRVNEQFF.

The genes are TRBV13 and TRBJ2-3; D is undetermined. V lost 6 bases and J lost 3, with 10 bases in between. Germline values: CDR1 PRHDT, CDR2 FYEKMQ (reference sequence). This CDR3 has 13 amino acids. The CDR3 reads CASRLYSTDTQYF. Written as DNA, the CDR3 is TGTGCCAGCAGGCTTTACTCAACAGATACGCAGTATTTT.

V is TRBV5-6 and J is TRBJ1-3; D possibly corresponds to TRBD1 (5 bases). In germline, CDR1 is SGHDT, CDR2 YYEEEE. Trimming pared 0 bases from V and 3 bases from J, leaving 13 bases between. The CDR3 is 16 residues long. The CDR3 DNA is TGTGCCAGCAGCTTGGGGCCGGCCGGGGGTGGAAACACCATATATTTT. Translation gives CASSLGPAGGGNTIYF.

This clone was counted only a few times. This chain links TRBV18 with TRBJ2-7, with D possibly matching TRBD2 (6 bases). Between the trimmed V and J ends, which lost 0 bases and 4 bases, there was a span of 7 bases. Germline assignment: CDR1 KGHSH and CDR2 LQKENI. There are 13 residues in the CDR3. Here the CDR3 DNA reads TGTGCCAGCTCACCACCGACTAGTTACGAGCAGTACTTC. It encodes CASSPPTSYEQYF.